This is a list of T cell receptor beta chains from one sample in a study of CD8 T cells in Susac syndrome. MiXCR, applied by TCRdb to the immunoSEQ multiplex PCR reads, yields one record per CDR3 protein. The repertoire holds roughly 400,000 distinct CDR3 sequences, with more than 70% as singletons. The material sequenced was CD8+ T cells from PBMCs. These receptors were collected from a human donor with multiple sclerosis. CDR3s include the opening cysteine and the closing phenylalanine or tryptophan. A D gene is named only where the DNA matches it firmly. Only part of the rows carry a size: once, few, many, or a class if the clone is expanded.

TRBJ1-1 | . | TRBV7-9 | . | TGTGCCAGCAGCTTAGAGGCGCAGGGGAGCACTGAAGCTTTCTTT | CASSLEAQGSTEAFF
TRBJ2-6 | . | TRBV7-9 | TRBD1 | TGTGCCAGCAGCCCCTCGACAGGGCAGAGCTCTGGGGCCAACGTCCTGACTTTC | CASSPSTGQSSGANVLTF
TRBJ2-1 | . | TRBV25-1 | . | TGTGCCAGCAGTGAATCCAGGGGCCCAGGAAGAGGCAATGAGCAGTTCTTC | CASSESRGPGRGNEQFF
TRBJ2-5 | few | TRBV6-6 | TRBD1 | TGTGCCAGCAGTTTCGACAGGGGGCTCGAGACCCAGTACTTC | CASSFDRGLETQYF
TRBJ2-7 | . | TRBV5-1 | . | TGCGCCAGCAGCTTAGAGGGTCAGACTAATACCTACGAGCAGTACTTC | CASSLEGQTNTYEQYF
TRBJ2-7 | . | TRBV29-1 | . | TGCAGCGTAGCCGAGTCCTACAGAGCCTACGAGCAGTACTTC | CSVAESYRAYEQYF
TRBJ2-7 | . | TRBV14 | TRBD2 | TGTGCCAGCAGCCAGGATGTAGGCGGGGGGCCATACGAGCAGTACTTC | CASSQDVGGGPYEQYF
TRBJ1-2 | . | TRBV7-9 | . | TGTGCCAGCAGCTTAGTCCCCCATTCGATAGACAACTATGGCTACACCTTC | CASSLVPHSIDNYGYTF
TRBJ2-1 | . | TRBV2 | . | TGTGCCAGCAGCCAGGGGCGGGGCCTTTCCTACAATGAGCAGTTCTTC | CASSQGRGLSYNEQFF
TRBJ2-5 | . | TRBV4-2 | . | TGTGCCAGCAGCCTAGAGGAGGGCCCAGCTCCCTACTTC | CASSLEEGPAPYF
TRBJ2-7 | . | TRBV11-2 | . | TGTGCCAGCAGCAAGGGACAAGCAAAATCCTACGAGCAGTACTTC | CASSKGQAKSYEQYF
TRBJ2-7 | . | TRBV2 | TRBD1 | TGTGCCAGCAGTGGACAGGGAAGGCACGAGCAGTACTTC | CASSGQGRHEQYF
TRBJ2-3 | . | TRBV9 | . | TGTGCCAGCAGTGTCGCCGGTAGCACAGATACGCAGTATTTT | CASSVAGSTDTQYF
TRBJ1-1 | . | TRBV4-1 | . | TGCGCCAGCAGCCAATTTCTTGTCGGTGAAGCTTTCTTT | CASSQFLVGEAFF
TRBJ2-7 | . | TRBV27 | TRBD1 | TGTGCCAGCAGTTCAGGACAGGGGGATTACTCCTACGAGCAGTACTTC | CASSSGQGDYSYEQYF
TRBJ1-2 | once | TRBV28 | . | TGTGCCAGCAGTTTAAAGGGAGTTCCCTATGGCTACACCTTC | CASSLKGVPYGYTF
TRBJ1-2 | . | TRBV2 | . | TGTGCCAGCCGGGACATTACTAACTATGGCTACACCTTC | CASRDITNYGYTF
TRBJ2-7 | . | TRBV5-4 | . | TGTGCCAGCAGCTTGCGACAGCGTCCCTACGAGCAGTACTTC | CASSLRQRPYEQYF
TRBJ2-1 | . | TRBV20-1 | . | TGCAGTGCTAGAGATCCCCGGGAGTTCTCCTACAATGAGCAGTTCTTC | CSARDPREFSYNEQFF
TRBJ2-7 | once | TRBV3-1 | TRBD1 | TGTGCCAGCAGCCACCCCGTCAACAGGGGCCACGAGCAGTACTTC | CASSHPVNRGHEQYF
TRBJ1-2 | . | TRBV7-8 | . | TGTGCCAGCAGCTTAGAGGACAGCCCGGTCTATGGCTACACCTTC | CASSLEDSPVYGYTF
TRBJ2-1 | few | TRBV12-3/TRBV12-4 | . | TGTGCCAGCAGCCCCAGCAACAATGAGCAGTTCTTC | CASSPSNNEQFF
TRBJ2-3 | few | TRBV28 | TRBD2 | TGTGCCAGCACCTCGGGGGGTACGCAGTATTTT | CASTSGGTQYF
TRBJ2-7 | . | TRBV5-1 | TRBD1 | TGCGCCAGCAGCTTGGGGGACAGGGGATATCACGAGCAGTACTTC | CASSLGDRGYHEQYF
TRBJ2-1 | once | TRBV5-1 | TRBD1 | TGCGCCAGCAGCGAGACAGGGGTCTACAATGAGCAGTTCTTC | CASSETGVYNEQFF
TRBJ2-5 | . | TRBV4-1 | . | TGCGCCAGCAGCCAAGTAAGAGGAGAGACCCAGTACTTC | CASSQVRGETQYF
TRBJ2-5 | . | TRBV6-5 | . | TGTGCCAGCAGTTATTTGGGAGTTCGCGGAGGGGAAGAGACCCAGTACTTC | CASSYLGVRGGEETQYF
TRBJ1-1 | . | TRBV5-5 | . | TGTGCCAGCAGAGGGATGGAGAACACTGAAGCTTTCTTT | CASRGMENTEAFF
TRBJ2-7 | . | TRBV7-2 | . | TGTGCCAGCAGCCACCTTACAGGAATGAGCTACGAGCAGTACTTC | CASSHLTGMSYEQYF
TRBJ1-2 | . | TRBV4-1 | . | TGCGCCAGCAGCCATTCCTATCGTAACTATGGCTACACCTTC | CASSHSYRNYGYTF
TRBJ2-3 | . | TRBV7-9 | . | TGTGCCAGCAGCCCCCGGGTGGGCACAGATACGCAGTATTTT | CASSPRVGTDTQYF
TRBJ2-6 | . | TRBV6-1 | . | TGTGCCAGCAGTGAAATGAGGGGGGCTGGGGCCAACGTCCTGACTTTC | CASSEMRGAGANVLTF
TRBJ1-1 | . | TRBV5-6 | . | TGTGCCAGCAGCTCAAGGGAGGGGGTGGGCACTGAAGCTTTCTTT | CASSSREGVGTEAFF
TRBJ2-1 | . | TRBV11-2 | . | TGTGCCAGCAGCTTAGGTCTCAGGCTCTACTACAATGAGCAGTTCTTC | CASSLGLRLYYNEQFF
TRBJ2-3 | . | TRBV12-3/TRBV12-4 | . | TGTGCCAGCAACTATCATGAAGCGCAGTATTTT | CASNYHEAQYF